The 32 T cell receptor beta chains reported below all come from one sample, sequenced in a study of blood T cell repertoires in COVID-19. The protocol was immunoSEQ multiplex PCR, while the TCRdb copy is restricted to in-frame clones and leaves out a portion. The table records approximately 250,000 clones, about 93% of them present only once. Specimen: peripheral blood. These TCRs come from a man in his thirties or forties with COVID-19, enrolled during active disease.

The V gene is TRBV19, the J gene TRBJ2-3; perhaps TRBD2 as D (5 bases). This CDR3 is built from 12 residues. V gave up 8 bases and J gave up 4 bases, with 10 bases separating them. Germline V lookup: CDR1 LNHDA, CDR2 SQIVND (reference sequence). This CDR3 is CASSERADTQYF. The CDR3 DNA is TGTGCCAGTTCTGAGAGGGCAGATACGCAGTATTTT. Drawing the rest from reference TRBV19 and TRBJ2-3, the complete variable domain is DGGITQSPKYLFRKEGQNVTLSCEQNLNHDAMYWYRQDPGQGLRLIYYSQIVNDFQKGDIAEGYSVSREKKESFPLTVTSAQKNPTAFYLCASSERADTQYFGPGTRLTVL.

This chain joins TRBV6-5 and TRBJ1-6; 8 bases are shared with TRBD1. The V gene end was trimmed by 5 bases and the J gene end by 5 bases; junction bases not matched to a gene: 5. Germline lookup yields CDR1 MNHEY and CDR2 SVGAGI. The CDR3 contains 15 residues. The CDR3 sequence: CASSRDRGNNSPLHF. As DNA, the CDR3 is TGTGCCAGCAGTCGAGACAGGGGAAATAATTCACCCCTCCACTTT.

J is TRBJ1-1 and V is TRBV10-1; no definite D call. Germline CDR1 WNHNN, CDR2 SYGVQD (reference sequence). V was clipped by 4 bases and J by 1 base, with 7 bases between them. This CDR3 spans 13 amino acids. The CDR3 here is CASSASPNTEAFF. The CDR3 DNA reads TGCGCCAGCAGTGCTTCCCCGAACACTGAAGCTTTCTTT.

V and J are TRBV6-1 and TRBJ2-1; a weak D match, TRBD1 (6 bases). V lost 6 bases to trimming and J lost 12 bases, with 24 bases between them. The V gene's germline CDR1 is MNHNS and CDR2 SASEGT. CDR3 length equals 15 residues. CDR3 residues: CASSRDKGNLKGQFF. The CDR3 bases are TGTGCCAGCAGCCGGGACAAGGGGAATTTAAAGGGGCAGTTCTTC.

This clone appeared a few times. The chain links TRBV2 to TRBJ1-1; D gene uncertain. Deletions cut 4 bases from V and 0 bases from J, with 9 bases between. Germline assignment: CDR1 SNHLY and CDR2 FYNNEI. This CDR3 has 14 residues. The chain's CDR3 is CASSARSMNTEAFF. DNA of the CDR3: TGTGCCAGCAGTGCGAGATCAATGAACACTGAAGCTTTCTTT.

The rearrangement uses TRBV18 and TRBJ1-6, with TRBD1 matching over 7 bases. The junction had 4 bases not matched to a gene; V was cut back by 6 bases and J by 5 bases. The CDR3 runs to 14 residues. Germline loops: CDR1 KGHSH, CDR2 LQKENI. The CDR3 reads CASSSTGDNSPLHF. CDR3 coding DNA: TGTGCCAGCTCGTCAACAGGGGATAATTCACCCCTCCACTTT.

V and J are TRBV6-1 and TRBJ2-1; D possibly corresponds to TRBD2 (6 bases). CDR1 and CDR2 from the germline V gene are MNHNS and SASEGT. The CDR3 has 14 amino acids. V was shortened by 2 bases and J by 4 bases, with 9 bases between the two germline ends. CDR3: CASSELAPYNEQFF. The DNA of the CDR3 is TGTGCCAGCAGTGAACTAGCGCCTTACAATGAGCAGTTCTTC.

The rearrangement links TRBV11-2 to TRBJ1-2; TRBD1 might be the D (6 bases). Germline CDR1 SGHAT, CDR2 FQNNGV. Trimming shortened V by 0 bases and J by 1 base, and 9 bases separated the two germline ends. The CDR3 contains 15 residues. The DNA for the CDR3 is TGTGCCAGCAGCTTAGATGGACAGTTTAACTATGGCTACACCTTC. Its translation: CASSLDGQFNYGYTF.

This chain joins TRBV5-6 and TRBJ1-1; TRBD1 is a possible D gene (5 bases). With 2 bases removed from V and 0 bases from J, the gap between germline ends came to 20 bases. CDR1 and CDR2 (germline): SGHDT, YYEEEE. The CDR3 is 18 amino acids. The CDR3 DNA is TGTGCCAGCAGCTTAATTGCGGGGCCTGAATATATGAACACTGAAGCTTTCTTT. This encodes CASSLIAGPEYMNTEAFF.

The CDR3 DNA reads as TGTGCCAGCTCACGCGGCACAGATACGCAGTATTTT. Protein product: CASSRGTDTQYF. The chain recombines TRBV18 with TRBJ2-3; D not certain. Trimming took off 4 bases at V and 1 base at J, with 3 bases between the two ends. CDR3 length: 12 amino acids. Germline-derived CDR1 and CDR2 are KGHSH and LQKENI.

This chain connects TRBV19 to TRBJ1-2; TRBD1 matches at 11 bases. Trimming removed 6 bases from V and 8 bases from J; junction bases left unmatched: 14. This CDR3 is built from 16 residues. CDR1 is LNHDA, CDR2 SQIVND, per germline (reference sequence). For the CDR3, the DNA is TGTGCCAGTAGCGGACAGGGGGCCCTCGTTGGCAGAGGCTACACCTTC. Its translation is CASSGQGALVGRGYTF.

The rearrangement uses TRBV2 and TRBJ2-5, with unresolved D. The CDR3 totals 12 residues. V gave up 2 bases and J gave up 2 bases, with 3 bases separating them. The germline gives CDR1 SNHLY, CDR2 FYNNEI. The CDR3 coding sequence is TGTGCCAGCAGTGAATCTCAAGAGACCCAGTACTTC. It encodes CASSESQETQYF.

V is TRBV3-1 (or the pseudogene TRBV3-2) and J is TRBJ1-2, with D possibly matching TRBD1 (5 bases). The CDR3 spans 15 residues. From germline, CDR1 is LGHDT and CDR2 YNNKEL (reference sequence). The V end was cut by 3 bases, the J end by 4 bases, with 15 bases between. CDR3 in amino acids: CASSQGGRGFYGYTF. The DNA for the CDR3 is TGTGCCAGCAGCCAGGGGGGACGGGGATTCTATGGCTACACCTTC.

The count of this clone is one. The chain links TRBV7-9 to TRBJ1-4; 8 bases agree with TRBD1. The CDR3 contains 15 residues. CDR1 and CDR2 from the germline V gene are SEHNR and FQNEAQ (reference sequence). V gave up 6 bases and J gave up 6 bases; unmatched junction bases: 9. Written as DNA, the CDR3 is TGTGCCAGCAGTCGTCGGACAGGGTTGTATGAAAAACTGTTTTTT. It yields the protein CASSRRTGLYEKLFF.

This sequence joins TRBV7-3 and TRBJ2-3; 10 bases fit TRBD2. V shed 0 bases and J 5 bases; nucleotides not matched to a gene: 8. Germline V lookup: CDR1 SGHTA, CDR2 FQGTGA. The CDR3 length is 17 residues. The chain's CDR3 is CASSLTAPSGGEDTQYF. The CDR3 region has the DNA TGTGCCAGCAGCTTAACGGCTCCTAGCGGGGGTGAAGATACGCAGTATTTT.

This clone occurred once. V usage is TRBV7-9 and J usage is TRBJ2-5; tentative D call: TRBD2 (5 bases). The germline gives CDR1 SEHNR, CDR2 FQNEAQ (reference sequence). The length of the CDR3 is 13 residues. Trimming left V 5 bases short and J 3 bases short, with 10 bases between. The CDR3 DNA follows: TGTGCCAGCAGCCAGAGGGTCGAAGAGACCCAGTACTTC. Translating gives CASSQRVEETQYF.

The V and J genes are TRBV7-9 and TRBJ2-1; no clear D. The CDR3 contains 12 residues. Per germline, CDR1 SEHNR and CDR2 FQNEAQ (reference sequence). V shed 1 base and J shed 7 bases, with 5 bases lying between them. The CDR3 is CASSLEANEQFF. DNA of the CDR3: TGTGCCAGCAGCTTAGAAGCAAATGAGCAGTTCTTC.

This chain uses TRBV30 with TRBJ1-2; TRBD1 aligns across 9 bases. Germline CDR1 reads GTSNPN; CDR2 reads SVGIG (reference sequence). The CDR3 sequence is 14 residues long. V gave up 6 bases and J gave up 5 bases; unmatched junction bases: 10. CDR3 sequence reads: CACRRQGVQYGYTF. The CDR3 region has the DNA TGTGCCTGCCGGAGACAGGGGGTTCAGTATGGCTACACCTTC.

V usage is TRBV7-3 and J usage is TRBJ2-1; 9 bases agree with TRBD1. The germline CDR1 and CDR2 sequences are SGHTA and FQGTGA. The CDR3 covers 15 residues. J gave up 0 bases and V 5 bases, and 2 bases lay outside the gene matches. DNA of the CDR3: TGTGCCAGCAGCGAGGGACAGGGCTCCTACAATGAGCAGTTCTTC. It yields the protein CASSEGQGSYNEQFF. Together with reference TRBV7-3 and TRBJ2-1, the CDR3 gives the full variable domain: GAGVSQTPSNKVTEKGKYVELRCDPISGHTALYWYRQSLGQGPEFLIYFQGTGAADDSGLPNDRFFAVRPEGSVSTLKIQRTERGDSAVYLCASSEGQGSYNEQFFGPGTRLTVL.

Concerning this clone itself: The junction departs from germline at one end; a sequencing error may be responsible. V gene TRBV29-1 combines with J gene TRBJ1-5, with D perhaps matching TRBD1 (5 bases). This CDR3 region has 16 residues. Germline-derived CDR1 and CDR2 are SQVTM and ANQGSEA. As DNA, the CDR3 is TGCAGCGTTAAAGAAGGGGCAGGCTATAGCAATCAGCCCCAGCATTTT. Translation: CSVKEGAGYSNQPQHF.

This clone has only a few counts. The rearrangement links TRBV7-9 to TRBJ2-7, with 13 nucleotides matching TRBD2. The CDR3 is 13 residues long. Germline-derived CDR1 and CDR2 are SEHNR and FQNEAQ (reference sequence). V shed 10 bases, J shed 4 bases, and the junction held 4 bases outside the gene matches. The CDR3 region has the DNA TGTGCCATTCCGGGACTAGCGGGGTACGAGCAGTACTTC. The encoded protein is CAIPGLAGYEQYF. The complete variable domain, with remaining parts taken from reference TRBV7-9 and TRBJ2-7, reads DTGVSQNPRHKITKRGQNVTFRCDPISEHNRLYWYRQTLGQGPEFLTYFQNEAQLEKSRLLSDRFSAERPKGSFSTLEIQRTEQGDSAMYLCAIPGLAGYEQYFGPGTRLTVT.

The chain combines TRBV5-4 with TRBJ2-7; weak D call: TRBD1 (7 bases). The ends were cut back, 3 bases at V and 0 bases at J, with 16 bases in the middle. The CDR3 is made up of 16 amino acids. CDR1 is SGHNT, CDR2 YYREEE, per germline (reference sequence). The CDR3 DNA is TGTGCCAGCAGCTCGGGACTGACAGGGCCCTCCTACGAGCAGTACTTC. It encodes CASSSGLTGPSYEQYF.

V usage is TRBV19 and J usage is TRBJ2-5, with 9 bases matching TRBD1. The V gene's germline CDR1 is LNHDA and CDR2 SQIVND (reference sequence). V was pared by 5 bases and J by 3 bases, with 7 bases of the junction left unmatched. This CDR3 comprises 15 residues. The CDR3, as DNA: TGTGCCAGTAGTGCCCGGGACAGGGATAAAGAGACCCAGTACTTC. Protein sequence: CASSARDRDKETQYF.

The CDR3 spells CASSLDGSGVRTEAFF. CDR3 DNA sequence: TGTGCCAGCAGCTTGGACGGATCAGGGGTTAGAACTGAAGCTTTCTTT. The chain joins TRBV5-4 to TRBJ1-1; TRBD1 might be the D (6 bases). Per the germline V gene, CDR1 is SGHNT and CDR2 is YYREEE (reference sequence). The CDR3 extends over 16 amino acids. Trimming pared 0 bases from V and 5 bases from J, leaving 17 bases between. Complete variable domain (other parts from reference TRBV5-4 and TRBJ1-1): ETGVTQSPTHLIKTRGQQVTLRCSSQSGHNTVSWYQQALGQGPQFIFQYYREEENGRGNFPPRFSGLQFPNYSSELNVNALELDDSALYLCASSLDGSGVRTEAFFGQGTRLTVV.

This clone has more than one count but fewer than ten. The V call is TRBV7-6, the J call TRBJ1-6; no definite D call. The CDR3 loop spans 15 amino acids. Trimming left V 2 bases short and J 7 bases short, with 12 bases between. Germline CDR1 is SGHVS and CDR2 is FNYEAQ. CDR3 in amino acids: CASSLFEGGNSPLHF. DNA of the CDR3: TGTGCCAGCAGCTTATTTGAGGGAGGGAATTCACCCCTCCACTTT.

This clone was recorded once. CDR3: CASSESGVYSYSPLHF. In DNA, the CDR3 is TGTGCCAGCAGTGAAAGCGGGGTGTATAGTTATTCACCCCTCCACTTT. The J gene is TRBJ1-6, the V gene TRBV6-1; no clear D. CDR1 and CDR2 (germline): MNHNS, SASEGT. The V gene lost 2 bases and the J gene lost 8 bases, with 16 bases spanning the gap. The CDR3 extends over 16 amino acids.

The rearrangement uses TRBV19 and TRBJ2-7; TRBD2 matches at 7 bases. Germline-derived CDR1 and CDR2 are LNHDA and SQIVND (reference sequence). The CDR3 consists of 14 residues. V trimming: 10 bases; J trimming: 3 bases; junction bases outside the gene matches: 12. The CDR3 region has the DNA TGTGCCACACGCCCTAGCGGCCCTTTCTACGAGCAGTACTTC. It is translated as CATRPSGPFYEQYF. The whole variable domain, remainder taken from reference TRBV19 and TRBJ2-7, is DGGITQSPKYLFRKEGQNVTLSCEQNLNHDAMYWYRQDPGQGLRLIYYSQIVNDFQKGDIAEGYSVSREKKESFPLTVTSAQKNPTAFYLCATRPSGPFYEQYFGPGTRLTVT.

This CDR3 reads CASSERDIYQPQHF. The CDR3 region has the DNA TGTGCCAGCAGTGAACGGGACATCTATCAGCCCCAGCATTTT. V and J are TRBV6-1 and TRBJ1-5, with D maybe TRBD1 (6 bases). Trimming pared 2 bases from V and 5 bases from J, leaving 10 bases between. This CDR3 has 14 residues. Germline CDR1 and CDR2: MNHNS and SASEGT.

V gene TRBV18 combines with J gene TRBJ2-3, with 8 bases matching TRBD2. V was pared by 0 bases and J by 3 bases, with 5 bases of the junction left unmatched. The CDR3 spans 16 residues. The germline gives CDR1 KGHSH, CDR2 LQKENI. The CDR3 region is CASSPPTGGGTDTQYF. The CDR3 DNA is TGTGCCAGCTCACCACCGACTGGCGGGGGGACAGATACGCAGTATTTT.

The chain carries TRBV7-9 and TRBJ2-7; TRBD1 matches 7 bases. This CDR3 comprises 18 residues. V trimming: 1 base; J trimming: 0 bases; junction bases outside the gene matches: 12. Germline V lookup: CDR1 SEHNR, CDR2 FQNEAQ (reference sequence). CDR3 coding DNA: TGTGCCAGCAGCTTAGTTGCAGGGGGATACGCAAACTCCTACGAGCAGTACTTC. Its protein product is CASSLVAGGYANSYEQYF.

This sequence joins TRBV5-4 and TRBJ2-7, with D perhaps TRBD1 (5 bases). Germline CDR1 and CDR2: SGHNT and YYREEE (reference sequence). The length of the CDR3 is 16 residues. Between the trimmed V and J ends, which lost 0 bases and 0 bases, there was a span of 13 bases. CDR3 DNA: TGTGCCAGCAGCTTGGATTTGCGACAGAACTCCTACGAGCAGTACTTC. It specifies CASSLDLRQNSYEQYF.

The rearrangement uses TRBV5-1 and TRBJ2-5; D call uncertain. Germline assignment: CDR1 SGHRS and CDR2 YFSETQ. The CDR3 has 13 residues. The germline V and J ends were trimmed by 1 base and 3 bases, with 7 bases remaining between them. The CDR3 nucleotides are TGCGCCAGCAGCTTGACCGGAGAAGAGACCCAGTACTTC. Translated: CASSLTGEETQYF. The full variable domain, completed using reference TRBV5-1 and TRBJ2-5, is KAGVTQTPRYLIKTRGQQVTLSCSPISGHRSVSWYQQTPGQGLQFLFEYFSETQRNKGNFPGRFSGRQFSNSRSEMNVSTLELGDSALYLCASSLTGEETQYFGPGTRLLVL.